The rows below give T cell receptor beta chains drawn from one sample of a study of T cell responses to AZD1222 COVID-19 vaccine. The data were produced by immunoSEQ multiplex PCR, yet TCRdb's version contains in-frame clones alone and is incomplete. The sample shows tens of thousands of clones, about 80% of them seen only once. Here the sequenced sample was peripheral blood, taken 28 days after the second AZD1222 dose. The receptors here all came from an adult who received the AZD1222 COVID-19 vaccine. CDR3s include the opening cysteine and the closing phenylalanine or tryptophan. A D gene is named only where the DNA matches it firmly. The listing skips clone size in some rows; elsewhere it reads once, few, many or a size class.

NA	TRBV28	NA	TRBJ2-1	CASSRGDHRVNEQFF	TGTGCCAGCAGTCGGGGGGACCACAGGGTGAATGAGCAGTTCTTC
NA	TRBV18	NA	TRBJ2-2	CASSRKEAGELFF	TGTGCCAGCTCACGGAAAGAGGCCGGGGAGCTGTTTTTT
NA	TRBV18	TRBD1	TRBJ1-2	CASSPSTGVGGYGYTF	TGTGCCAGCTCACCTTCAACAGGGGTAGGTGGCTATGGCTACACCTTC
NA	TRBV5-3	TRBD1	TRBJ1-4	CARAGTGPATNEKLFF	TGTGCCAGGGCCGGGACAGGGCCCGCAACTAATGAAAAACTGTTTTTT
NA	TRBV19	NA	TRBJ1-5	CASNDGYQPQHF	TGTGCCAGTAACGACGGTTATCAGCCCCAGCATTTT
NA	TRBV12-5	TRBD1	TRBJ1-3	CASSLIGTESQDGSGNTIYF	TGTGCTAGTTCCCTAATCGGGACAGAAAGTCAAGATGGCTCTGGAAACACCATATATTTT
NA	TRBV6-4	NA	TRBJ1-2	CASQDRPGNYGYTF	TGTGCCAGCCAAGATCGTCCAGGGAACTATGGCTACACCTTC
NA	TRBV12-5	NA	TRBJ2-3	CASGSRANTQYF	TGTGCTAGTGGTTCACGGGCAAATACGCAGTATTTT
NA	TRBV6-1	NA	TRBJ2-5	CASSEVGETQYF	TGTGCCAGCAGTGAAGTGGGGGAGACCCAGTACTTC
NA	TRBV5-6	NA	TRBJ1-4	CASSWGTKEKLFF	TGTGCCAGCAGCTGGGGGACGAAGGAAAAACTGTTTTTT
NA	TRBV2	NA	TRBJ2-1	CASSLRGNEQFF	TGTGCCAGCAGTCTCAGGGGAAATGAGCAGTTCTTC
few	TRBV19	NA	TRBJ1-2	CASSVSYGYTF	TGTGCCAGTAGTGTCTCCTATGGCTACACCTTC
NA	TRBV5-1	TRBD2	TRBJ2-2	CASRPTHNGNPSGGSPGELFF	TGCGCCAGCAGACCCACCCACAACGGGAATCCTAGCGGGGGATCCCCCGGGGAGCTGTTTTTT
NA	TRBV5-1	NA	TRBJ2-7	CASSWEQHYEQYF	TGCGCCAGCAGCTGGGAACAGCACTACGAGCAGTACTTC
NA	TRBV7-8	TRBD1	TRBJ2-2	CASSFRDRGNTGELFF	TGTGCCAGCAGCTTCCGGGACAGGGGGAACACCGGGGAGCTGTTTTTT
few	TRBV12-3/TRBV12-4	NA	TRBJ2-3	CASRLGVISQYF	TGTGCCAGCAGACTGGGGGTTATATCGCAGTATTTT
NA	TRBV10-2	NA	TRBJ1-4	CASSGRRSTNEKLFF	TGCGCCAGCAGTGGACGCCGGTCAACTAATGAAAAACTGTTTTTT
NA	TRBV6-2/TRBV6-3	NA	TRBJ2-7	CASSGGGPSYEQYF	TGTGCCAGCAGTGGGGGAGGCCCCTCCTACGAGCAGTACTTC
NA	TRBV2	NA	TRBJ1-2	CASGGPDYGYTF	TGTGCCAGCGGGGGGCCGGACTATGGCTACACCTTC
medium-sized	TRBV19	NA	TRBJ1-1	CASSISGGAEAFF	TGTGCCAGTAGTATATCGGGGGGAGCTGAAGCTTTCTTT
NA	TRBV6-2/TRBV6-3	NA	TRBJ1-2	CASSYAQFTNYGYTF	TGTGCCAGCAGTTACGCACAGTTTACTAACTATGGCTACACCTTC
few	TRBV6-1	NA	TRBJ1-2	CASSDGGLIYGYTF	TGTGCCAGCAGTGATGGCGGACTAATTTATGGCTACACCTTC
few	TRBV9	NA	TRBJ2-2	CASSVGPEGGELFF	TGTGCCAGCAGCGTAGGGCCTGAAGGCGGGGAGCTGTTTTTT
NA	TRBV10-1	TRBD1	TRBJ2-3	CASSPGQGTDTQYF	TGCGCCAGCAGCCCGGGACAGGGCACAGATACGCAGTATTTT
few	TRBV3-1/TRBV3-2	TRBD2	TRBJ2-3	CASSPEGSGRFTDTQYF	TGTGCCAGCAGCCCCGAGGGCAGCGGGAGATTCACAGATACGCAGTATTTT
NA	TRBV15	NA	TRBJ2-7	CATRATGSYEQYF	TGTGCCACCAGGGCAACGGGTTCCTACGAGCAGTACTTC
few	TRBV10-3	NA	TRBJ1-4	CAISEWQVSEKLFF	TGTGCCATCAGTGAGTGGCAGGTGAGCGAAAAACTGTTTTTT
NA	TRBV6-5	TRBD1	TRBJ1-2	CASSFDGTGSGYTF	TGTGCCAGCAGTTTTGATGGGACAGGATCTGGCTACACCTTC
NA	TRBV19	NA	TRBJ1-1	CASSSGPIGAFF	TGTGCCAGTAGCTCCGGACCGATTGGGGCTTTCTTT
few	TRBV6-5	NA	TRBJ1-3	CASVVGALGNTIYF	TGTGCCAGCGTAGTAGGGGCCCTTGGAAACACCATATATTTT
NA	TRBV27	TRBD1	TRBJ2-5	CATLRGRETQYF	TGTGCCACCCTCAGGGGGAGAGAGACCCAGTACTTC
NA	TRBV6-1	NA	TRBJ1-2	CASSERQLTGYTF	TGTGCCAGCAGTGAAAGACAACTTACCGGCTACACCTTC
NA	TRBV7-6	TRBD2	TRBJ2-1	CASSPTSGGYNEQFF	TGTGCCAGCAGCCCGACTAGCGGAGGCTACAATGAGCAGTTCTTC
NA	TRBV19	NA	TRBJ1-3	CASSTFEGRDTIYF	TGTGCCAGTAGTACCTTTGAGGGCCGGGACACCATATATTTT
NA	TRBV6-5	NA	TRBJ1-4	CASRSPTDEKLFF	TGTGCCAGCAGAAGTCCGACAGATGAAAAACTGTTTTTT
NA	TRBV19	NA	TRBJ2-6	CASSFVGANVLTF	TGTGCCAGTAGTTTTGTAGGGGCCAACGTCCTGACTTTC
few	TRBV11-2	NA	TRBJ2-1	CASSLVAGFSNEQFF	TGTGCCAGCAGCTTAGTTGCAGGGTTTAGTAATGAGCAGTTCTTC
NA	TRBV15	TRBD1	TRBJ1-5	CATSRDRGEYNQPQHF	TGTGCCACCAGCAGAGACAGGGGGGAATACAATCAGCCCCAGCATTTT
NA	TRBV2	TRBD1	TRBJ1-2	CASTAGQGVYGYTF	TGTGCCAGCACCGCGGGACAGGGGGTTTATGGCTACACCTTC
NA	TRBV10-3	NA	TRBJ1-4	CAISASGSNEKLFF	TGTGCCATCAGTGCCTCAGGGAGTAATGAAAAACTGTTTTTT
NA	TRBV24-1	NA	TRBJ2-1	CATSDGTTEQFF	TGTGCCACCAGTGATGGGACAACTGAGCAGTTCTTC
NA	TRBV7-2	NA	TRBJ2-3	CASSKRSTDTQYF	TGTGCCAGCAGCAAAAGAAGCACAGATACGCAGTATTTT
NA	TRBV10-3	TRBD1	TRBJ1-3	CATKGTDSGNTIYF	TGTGCCACCAAAGGGACAGACTCTGGAAACACCATATATTTT
NA	TRBV6-6	NA	TRBJ2-3	CASNPGLLTDTQYF	TGTGCCAGCAACCCGGGACTTCTCACAGATACGCAGTATTTT
few	TRBV9	NA	TRBJ2-1	CASSTAPGGYEQFF	TGTGCCAGCAGTACCGCTCCCGGGGGCTATGAGCAGTTCTTC
NA	TRBV19	NA	TRBJ1-1	CASRRGTEAFF	TGTGCCAGTAGACGGGGAACTGAAGCTTTCTTT
NA	TRBV19	TRBD1	TRBJ1-2	CASSPQQGANYGYTF	TGTGCCAGTAGTCCTCAACAGGGGGCGAACTATGGCTACACCTTC
NA	TRBV30	TRBD1	TRBJ1-2	CAWSVGDRAYYGYTF	TGTGCCTGGAGTGTCGGGGACAGGGCGTACTATGGCTACACCTTC
NA	TRBV24-1	NA	TRBJ2-1	CATSPFRAGATGEQFF	TGTGCCACCAGCCCCTTCAGGGCAGGGGCAACAGGTGAGCAGTTCTTC
NA	TRBV11-2	TRBD1	TRBJ1-6	CASSLVDRGIHF	TGTGCCAGCAGCTTAGTCGACAGGGGGATTCACTTT
once	TRBV5-1	TRBD1	TRBJ1-6	CASSWGTGYNSPLHF	TGCGCCAGCAGCTGGGGGACAGGGTATAATTCACCCCTCCACTTT
NA	TRBV2	NA	TRBJ1-5	CASSDRVGNQPQHF	TGTGCCAGCAGTGACAGGGTGGGCAATCAGCCCCAGCATTTT
NA	TRBV19	NA	TRBJ1-1	CASFAGVPSEAFF	TGTGCCAGTTTCGCAGGGGTGCCTTCTGAAGCTTTCTTT
once	TRBV11-2	TRBD1	TRBJ1-1	CASSSRQGRDTEAFF	TGTGCCAGCAGCTCCCGACAGGGTAGGGACACTGAAGCTTTCTTT
NA	TRBV30	TRBD1	TRBJ2-3	CAWSGQGSTDTQYF	TGTGCCTGGAGTGGACAGGGGAGCACAGATACGCAGTATTTT
NA	TRBV15	NA	TRBJ2-7	CATSRQGYEQYF	TGTGCCACCAGCAGACAGGGCTACGAGCAGTACTTC
NA	TRBV6-2/TRBV6-3	TRBD1	TRBJ1-4	CASSLGQDNEKLFF	TGTGCCAGCAGCCTTGGACAGGATAATGAAAAACTGTTTTTT
NA	TRBV7-2	NA	TRBJ1-4	CASSLGGTDEKLFF	TGTGCCAGCAGCTTAGGGGGGACCGATGAAAAACTGTTTTTT
NA	TRBV3-1/TRBV3-2	TRBD2	TRBJ2-1	CASSQPSGGARGEQFF	TGTGCCAGCAGCCAACCTAGCGGGGGGGCCCGGGGTGAGCAGTTCTTC